These 28 T cell receptor beta chains share one sample of origin, sequenced in a study of OX40 agonist ivuxolimab in advanced cancers. Produced via immunoSEQ multiplex PCR; TCRdb's table is partial and in-frame only. The profile shows about 100,000 clones, approximately 87% of them singletons. The sample in question was CD4+ or CD8+ T cells sorted from blood, obtained in a trial of the OX40 agonist ivuxolimab. These receptors came from an adult with an advanced solid tumor such as melanoma, head and neck, liver or kidney cancer.

This clone was observed a few times. The chain employs TRBV2 and TRBJ1-4, with 10 bases that match TRBD1. Germline V gene sequence: CDR1 SNHLY, CDR2 FYNNEI. V lost 8 bases and J lost 3; bases outside the gene matches: 9. The CDR3 extends over 16 amino acids. The CDR3: CASRRQGAGANEKLFF. CDR3 coding DNA: TGTGCCAGCCGAAGACAGGGGGCTGGAGCTAATGAAAAACTGTTTTTT. The full variable domain, rest sourced from reference TRBV2 and TRBJ1-4, is EPEVTQTPSHQVTQMGQEVILRCVPISNHLYFYWYRQILGQKVEFLVSFYNNEISEKSEIFDDQFSVERPDGSNFTLKIRSTKLEDSAMYFCASRRQGAGANEKLFFGSGTQLSVL.

The chain links TRBV6-1 to TRBJ1-2, with 9 bases lining up with TRBD1. The V segment lost 5 bases and the J segment 5 bases; nucleotides outside the gene matches: 6. The CDR3 consists of 14 residues. CDR1 is MNHNS, CDR2 SASEGT, per germline. The CDR3 loop reads CASSPPGQGYGYTF. The CDR3, as DNA: TGTGCCAGCAGTCCGCCGGGACAGGGTTATGGCTACACCTTC.

The CDR3 protein is CASSGRSNEKLFF. The CDR3 DNA reads as TGTGCCAGCAGCGGCCGGAGTAATGAAAAACTGTTTTTT. This chain links TRBV6-5 with TRBJ1-4; D unresolved. The V and J ends lost 6 bases and 4 bases respectively, with 9 bases between them. The CDR3 length is 13 residues. CDR1 is MNHEY, CDR2 SVGAGI, per germline.

The V gene is TRBV9, the J gene TRBJ1-1; perhaps TRBD1 as D (5 bases). The CDR3 is 13 residues long. Trimming removed 4 bases from V and 1 base from J, with 8 bases in between. Germline V gene lookup returns CDR1 SGDLS and CDR2 YYNGEE. The CDR3: CASSSGPNTEAFF. CDR3 nucleotides: TGTGCCAGCAGCTCGGGACCGAACACTGAAGCTTTCTTT.

This clone was observed at least ten times. The J gene is TRBJ1-1, the V gene TRBV7-9; the D is unclear. Per the germline V gene, CDR1 is SEHNR and CDR2 is FQNEAQ (reference sequence). There are 12 residues in the CDR3. V lost 1 base, J lost 6 bases, and 6 bases lay in between. The CDR3 nucleotides are TGTGCCAGCAGCTTAGTTGTGGCTGAAGCTTTCTTT. Translated: CASSLVVAEAFF.

A few counts support this clone. The V call is TRBV28, the J call TRBJ1-6; 12 bases map to TRBD1. With 6 bases clipped from V and 8 bases from J, the junction kept 8 bases outside the gene matches. Germline CDR1 is MDHEN and CDR2 is SYDVKM. This CDR3 has 16 amino acids. CDR3 DNA sequence: TGTGCCAGCAGACTGGGACAGGGGGCATCGTATTCACCCCTCCACTTT. Protein sequence: CASRLGQGASYSPLHF.

This clone was recorded once. The rearrangement links TRBV27 to TRBJ1-5, with D hard to call. The CDR3 runs 16 residues. V lost 6 bases and J 2 bases, leaving 17 bases between the germline ends. Germline lookup yields CDR1 MNHEY and CDR2 SMNVEV (reference sequence). CDR3 loop: CASSIRKGGGNQPQHF. The CDR3 DNA is TGTGCCAGCAGCATTCGGAAAGGTGGAGGCAATCAGCCCCAGCATTTT.

J is TRBJ1-2 and V is TRBV11-2; no reliable D call. V was clipped by 2 bases and J by 4 bases, with 14 bases between them. Per the germline V gene, CDR1 is SGHAT and CDR2 is FQNNGV. The CDR3 is 15 amino acids. CDR3 DNA: TGTGCCAGCAGCTTAAGTTCGGGGAATGCCTATGGCTACACCTTC. Encoded protein: CASSLSSGNAYGYTF.

The gene calls are TRBV7-3 and TRBJ1-5; D gene unclear. CDR3 length equals 13 residues. Trimming stripped 5 bases from V and 7 bases from J, with 12 bases between. Germline-derived CDR1 and CDR2 are SGHTA and FQGTGA. CDR3 loop: CASSRTPGQPQHF. For the CDR3, the DNA is TGTGCCAGCAGCAGAACCCCGGGGCAGCCCCAGCATTTT.

This chain links TRBV7-9 with TRBJ2-7; D assignment may be TRBD1 or TRBD2 (5 bases each). The V end lost 0 bases, the J end lost 2 bases, and 23 bases lay between the germline ends. CDR1 is SEHNR and CDR2 is FQNEAQ in the germline V gene (reference sequence). This CDR3 spans 19 amino acids. DNA for the CDR3: TGTGCCAGCAGCTTAGCTCATAGGGTCGGGACGCGGAATCCCTACGAGCAGTACTTC. This encodes CASSLAHRVGTRNPYEQYF.

This clone was counted between two and nine times. The chain combines TRBV7-9 with TRBJ1-2; unclear D gene. This CDR3 comprises 14 residues. Germline V gene sequence: CDR1 SEHNR, CDR2 FQNEAQ (reference sequence). The V and J ends lost 8 bases and 1 base respectively, with 14 bases between them. CDR3 amino acids: CASLPPSDNYGYTF. In DNA form, the CDR3 reads TGTGCCAGCCTTCCCCCATCCGATAACTATGGCTACACCTTC.

The chain recombines TRBV5-1 with TRBJ2-3; D may correspond to TRBD1 or TRBD2 (5 bases each). CDR1 and CDR2 from the germline V gene are SGHRS and YFSETQ. The CDR3 is made up of 15 amino acids. V lost 4 bases and J 2 bases, leaving 14 bases between the germline ends. The CDR3 loop is CASSPLWGITDTQYF. CDR3 nucleotides: TGCGCCAGCAGCCCTTTGTGGGGGATCACAGATACGCAGTATTTT.

V usage is TRBV4-2 and J usage is TRBJ2-4; D ambiguous. Germline values: CDR1 LGHNA, CDR2 YNFKEQ. CDR3 length equals 14 residues. Trimming stripped 0 bases from V and 4 bases from J, with 7 bases between. The CDR3 bases are TGTGCCAGCAGCCAAGATCCGGAGAAAAACATTCAGTACTTC. It codes for CASSQDPEKNIQYF.

This clone was counted once. This chain links TRBV5-1 with TRBJ2-7; D remains unclear. The V gene lost 2 bases and the J gene lost 6 bases, with 18 bases spanning the gap. From germline, CDR1 is SGHRS and CDR2 YFSETQ. There are 15 residues in the CDR3. The CDR3 protein is CASSFSAGGKAEQYF. The DNA for the CDR3 is TGCGCCAGCAGCTTTTCGGCAGGTGGCAAGGCCGAGCAGTACTTC.

The chain has TRBV27 and TRBJ1-1, with 10 bases fitting TRBD1. The CDR3 covers 16 residues. V was clipped by 6 bases and J by 5 bases; unmatched bases: 12. The germline CDR1 and CDR2 sequences are MNHEY and SMNVEV (reference sequence). The CDR3 sequence is CASRTGGATVGTEAFF. For the CDR3, the DNA is TGTGCCAGCAGGACAGGGGGCGCCACGGTTGGGACTGAAGCTTTCTTT.

This clone was picked up one time. This rearrangement joins TRBV4-2 to TRBJ2-7; 14 bases fit TRBD2. CDR3 length equals 16 residues. Germline V lookup: CDR1 LGHNA, CDR2 YNFKEQ. V was pared by 2 bases and J by 7 bases, with 7 bases of the junction left unmatched. This CDR3 is CASSQSGTSGGEEQYF. The CDR3 nucleotides are TGTGCCAGCAGCCAATCCGGGACTAGCGGGGGAGAAGAGCAGTACTTC.

This clone showed up just once. J is TRBJ2-7 and V is TRBV19; 9 nucleotides match TRBD2. V shed 2 bases, J shed 3 bases, and the junction held 8 bases outside the gene matches. CDR3 length equals 16 residues. Germline V gene data show CDR1 as LNHDA and CDR2 as SQIVND (reference sequence). DNA of the CDR3: TGTGCCAGTAGTATAATAGCGGGGGAGCCCCACTACGAGCAGTACTTC. This gives the protein CASSIIAGEPHYEQYF. The variable domain in full, with the rest retrieved from reference TRBV19 and TRBJ2-7, is DGGITQSPKYLFRKEGQNVTLSCEQNLNHDAMYWYRQDPGQGLRLIYYSQIVNDFQKGDIAEGYSVSREKKESFPLTVTSAQKNPTAFYLCASSIIAGEPHYEQYFGPGTRLTVT.

The V call is TRBV29-1, the J call TRBJ2-1, with 14 nucleotides matching TRBD2. V shed 6 bases, J shed 8 bases, and the junction held 6 bases outside the gene matches. The CDR3 consists of 14 residues. Germline V gene data show CDR1 as SQVTM and CDR2 as ANQGSEA. The DNA of the CDR3 is TGCAGCGTCGCCGGGACTAGCGGGAGCGATGAGCAGTTCTTC. Amino acid sequence: CSVAGTSGSDEQFF.

The chain couples TRBV18 to TRBJ2-7, with 9 bases identical to TRBD1. Unmatched junction bases numbered 6, after V lost 6 bases and J lost 3 bases. This CDR3 comprises 14 residues. CDR1 is KGHSH, CDR2 LQKENI, per germline. CDR3 nucleotide sequence: TGTGCCAGCTCCCGGGACAGGGCCGTCTACGAGCAGTACTTC. Protein product: CASSRDRAVYEQYF. Full variable domain (outside the CDR3, taken from reference TRBV18 and TRBJ2-7): NAGVMQNPRHLVRRRGQEARLRCSPMKGHSHVYWYRQLPEEGLKFMVYLQKENIIDESGMPKERFSAEFPKEGPSILRIQQVVRGDSAAYFCASSRDRAVYEQYFGPGTRLTVT.

The chain carries TRBV12-5 and TRBJ2-7, with 13 nucleotides matching TRBD2. CDR1 and CDR2 (germline): LGHNT, FRNRAP. J gave up 1 base and V 3 bases, and 9 bases lay outside the gene matches. The CDR3 runs to 18 residues. CDR3 amino acids: CASGLALTSGGKSYEQYF. CDR3 coding DNA: TGTGCTAGTGGTTTAGCCTTGACTAGCGGGGGGAAGTCCTACGAGCAGTACTTC.

The rearrangement joins TRBV7-2 to TRBJ2-2; 7 positions match TRBD2. Trimming removed 1 base from V and 6 bases from J; junction bases left unmatched: 5. Germline lookup yields CDR1 SGHTA and CDR2 FQGNSA. The CDR3 is made up of 15 amino acids. The CDR3 spells CASSLEGGSAGELFF. The CDR3 coding sequence is TGTGCCAGCAGCTTAGAGGGCGGGAGCGCCGGGGAGCTGTTTTTT.

The chain couples TRBV5-1 to TRBJ2-5, with D possibly being TRBD1 (7 bases). The better agreement between TRBJ2-7 and the DNA end casts doubt on the J call. Germline-derived CDR1 and CDR2 are SGHRS and YFSETQ. This CDR3 is 15 amino acids long. The DNA for the CDR3 is TGCGCCAGCAGCCCCACCGGGACAGCGGGCTACGAGCAGTACTTC. It is translated as CASSPTGTAGYEQYF.

V gene TRBV9 combines with J gene TRBJ2-1; 7 nucleotides match TRBD1. The germline CDR1 and CDR2 sequences are SGDLS and YYNGEE. Unmatched junction bases numbered 4, after V lost 0 bases and J lost 7 bases. The CDR3 loop spans 14 amino acids. Here the CDR3 DNA reads TGTGCCAGCAGCGTAGTCGGGACAGATAATGAGCAGTTCTTC. It yields the protein CASSVVGTDNEQFF.

The chain is built from TRBV6-6 and TRBJ2-7; D uncertain. This CDR3 is built from 11 residues. V was shortened by 2 bases and J by 11 bases, with 10 bases between the two germline ends. Germline loops: CDR1 MNHNY, CDR2 SVGAGI (reference sequence). In DNA form, the CDR3 reads TGTGCCAGCAGTTACGGGCAGGCCGAGTACTTC. Translating it yields CASSYGQAEYF.

The chain carries TRBV7-8 and TRBJ2-6, with TRBD1 matching 11 bases. Germline V gene lookup returns CDR1 SGHVS and CDR2 FQNEAQ. This CDR3 has 19 residues. Trimming removed 2 bases from V and 0 bases from J; junction bases left unmatched: 6. CDR3 in DNA: TGTGCCAGCAGCTTATTTATAGGGACAGGGGGCTCTGGGGCCAACGTCCTGACTTTC. This gives the protein CASSLFIGTGGSGANVLTF.

The chain recombines TRBV6-4 with TRBJ2-1; D perhaps matches TRBD2 (6 bases). The CDR3 contains 16 residues. Germline V gives CDR1 MRHNA, CDR2 SNTAGT. V was shortened by 4 bases and J by 4 bases, with 17 bases between the two germline ends. CDR3 coding DNA: TGTGCCAGCAGTGCCTACGGAGGGACCAGTTACAATGAGCAGTTCTTC. Amino acids: CASSAYGGTSYNEQFF.

This rearrangement joins TRBV11-1 to TRBJ1-6; 7 bases map to TRBD1. CDR3 length equals 12 residues. Germline V gene lookup returns CDR1 SGHAT and CDR2 FQDESV (reference sequence). After removal of 8 bases from V and 7 bases from J, the junction contained 2 bases not matched to a gene. The CDR3 is CASGRGNSPLHF. The CDR3 DNA sequence: TGTGCCAGCGGCAGGGGGAATTCACCCCTCCACTTT.

The V gene is TRBV4-1, the J gene TRBJ2-3; unclear D gene. CDR3 length: 15 amino acids. Germline CDR1 is MGHRA and CDR2 is YSYEKL. The ends were cut back, 0 bases at V and 5 bases at J, with 12 bases in the middle. In DNA form, the CDR3 reads TGCGCCAGCAGCCAAGAAGAGAGGTATGGAGATACGCAGTATTTT. This codes for CASSQEERYGDTQYF.